This TCR beta chain was sequenced during a study of T-cell memory formation after mild COVID-19. The V gene's germline CDR1 is SGHAT and CDR2 FQNNGV. V dropped 5 bases and J dropped 3; count of bases not matched to a gene: 5. This CDR3 has 15 residues. TCRdb re-derived calls from the 5' RACE reads in MiXCR, one entry per CDR3 protein. The sample includes over 150,000 distinct CDR3 sequences, 13% of them seen just once. The sample consisted of PBMCs or a T cell subset sorted from them (not recorded which). The genes are TRBV11-2 and TRBJ2-2; the match to TRBD1 covers 8 bases. The sequence was obtained from a man younger than 35 who had mild COVID-19 (a few samples of this study predate the infection). Cell type and time point are not known. This CDR3 is CASSPDRVDTGELFF. The CDR3 region has the DNA TGTGCCAGCAGCCCGGACAGGGTGGACACCGGGGAGCTGTTTTTT.